This is a list of T cell receptor beta chains from one sample in a study of CD8+CD57+ T cells in acquired aplastic anemia. Using its own MiXCR run on the reads, TCRdb lists one record per CDR3 protein. The table records roughly 170,000 distinct CDR3 sequences, about 50% of them present only once. Sequenced material: sorted CD4+, CD8+, or CD8+CD57+ T cells (not recorded which) from PBMCs. The receptors originated from a human donor with aplastic anemia. Each CDR3 is given with its conserved first and last residue. The D gene is left open where the match is weak. Size tells how often a clone was seen (once, few, many) or the class of an expanded clone, and some rows leave it out.

d_gene: -; v_gene: TRBV10-3; j_gene: TRBJ2-7; abundance: -; CDR3aa: CAIMRDANYEQYF; CDR3nt: TGTGCCATCATGAGGGACGCGAACTACGAGCAGTACTTC
d_gene: -; v_gene: TRBV12-3/TRBV12-4; j_gene: TRBJ1-4; abundance: few; CDR3aa: CASSQPGDLAEKLFF; CDR3nt: TGTGCCAGCAGTCAACCCGGGGACCTTGCGGAAAAACTGTTTTTT
d_gene: TRBD2; v_gene: TRBV5-1; j_gene: TRBJ2-7; abundance: -; CDR3aa: CASSSSGGSPYEQYF; CDR3nt: TGCGCCAGCAGTTCGAGCGGGGGTTCCCCCTACGAGCAGTACTTC
d_gene: TRBD2; v_gene: TRBV6-5; j_gene: TRBJ2-7; abundance: many; CDR3aa: CASSYSWTRGTYEQYF; CDR3nt: TGTGCCAGCAGTTACTCGTGGACTAGGGGTACCTACGAGCAGTACTTC
d_gene: -; v_gene: TRBV5-1; j_gene: TRBJ1-2; abundance: many; CDR3aa: CASSLAGKGLGYTF; CDR3nt: TGCGCCAGCAGCTTGGCCGGGAAGGGGCTAGGCTACACCTTC
d_gene: TRBD1; v_gene: TRBV11-2; j_gene: TRBJ2-1; abundance: -; CDR3aa: CASSSGQGASRWQFF; CDR3nt: TGTGCCAGCAGCTCGGGACAGGGGGCCTCAAGGTGGCAGTTCTTC
d_gene: TRBD1; v_gene: TRBV4-2; j_gene: TRBJ2-5; abundance: many; CDR3aa: CASSPGGGLPQETQYF; CDR3nt: TGTGCCAGCAGCCCAGGGGGCGGGTTGCCACAAGAGACCCAGTACTTC
d_gene: TRBD1; v_gene: TRBV10-3; j_gene: TRBJ1-6; abundance: few; CDR3aa: CAISETRQGAFASPLHF; CDR3nt: TGTGCCATCAGTGAGACCCGACAGGGGGCATTTGCTTCACCCCTCCACTTT
d_gene: -; v_gene: TRBV19; j_gene: TRBJ1-5; abundance: many; CDR3aa: CASSIPGNQPQHF; CDR3nt: TGTGCCAGTAGTATTCCGGGGAATCAGCCCCAGCATTTT
d_gene: -; v_gene: TRBV20-1; j_gene: TRBJ2-7; abundance: -; CDR3aa: CSASWADQGYEQYF; CDR3nt: TGCAGTGCTAGTTGGGCAGATCAGGGCTACGAGCAGTACTTC
d_gene: TRBD1; v_gene: TRBV11-3; j_gene: TRBJ1-2; abundance: -; CDR3aa: CASRVTGGLDYGYTF; CDR3nt: TGTGCCAGCCGGGTGACAGGGGGCCTTGACTATGGCTACACCTTC
d_gene: TRBD2; v_gene: TRBV12-3/TRBV12-4; j_gene: TRBJ2-1; abundance: -; CDR3aa: CASSLGSLAGDNEQFF; CDR3nt: TGTGCCAGCAGTTTGGGCTCCCTAGCGGGGGACAATGAGCAGTTCTTC
d_gene: -; v_gene: TRBV12-3/TRBV12-4; j_gene: TRBJ2-7; abundance: many; CDR3aa: CASSVPEREWRYEQYF; CDR3nt: TGTGCCAGCAGTGTGCCCGAAAGGGAGTGGAGGTACGAGCAGTACTTC
d_gene: TRBD2; v_gene: TRBV20-1; j_gene: TRBJ2-1; abundance: many; CDR3aa: CSARGGGTLIVEQFF; CDR3nt: TGCAGTGCTAGAGGGGGGGGGACCTTGATTGTTGAGCAGTTCTTC
d_gene: -; v_gene: TRBV10-3; j_gene: TRBJ1-2; abundance: -; CDR3aa: CASTLTVGYTF; CDR3nt: TGTGCCAGCACCTTAACGGTGGGCTACACCTTC
d_gene: -; v_gene: TRBV20-1; j_gene: TRBJ2-7; abundance: many; CDR3aa: CSAVKDLLGGEQYF; CDR3nt: TGCAGTGCCGTCAAAGACCTTCTTGGGGGCGAGCAGTACTTC
d_gene: -; v_gene: TRBV30; j_gene: TRBJ2-7; abundance: -; CDR3aa: CAWSIRSSYEQYF; CDR3nt: TGTGCCTGGAGTATAAGAAGTTCCTACGAGCAGTACTTC
d_gene: TRBD2; v_gene: TRBV3-1; j_gene: TRBJ2-7; abundance: few; CDR3aa: CASRASGGAHYEQYF; CDR3nt: TGTGCCAGCAGAGCGAGCGGGGGGGCCCACTACGAGCAGTACTTC
d_gene: -; v_gene: TRBV5-1; j_gene: TRBJ2-7; abundance: many; CDR3aa: CASSFEPTYEQYF; CDR3nt: TGCGCCAGCAGCTTTGAGCCTACCTACGAGCAGTACTTC
d_gene: -; v_gene: TRBV24-1; j_gene: TRBJ2-1; abundance: -; CDR3aa: CATSDMTASSYNEQFF; CDR3nt: TGTGCCACCAGTGATATGACAGCAAGCTCCTACAATGAGCAGTTCTTC
d_gene: TRBD2; v_gene: TRBV24-1; j_gene: TRBJ2-1; abundance: -; CDR3aa: CATSEGREGFRSYNEQFF; CDR3nt: TGTGCCACCAGTGAGGGCAGGGAGGGGTTCAGATCCTACAATGAGCAGTTCTTC
d_gene: -; v_gene: TRBV6-4; j_gene: TRBJ2-1; abundance: -; CDR3aa: CASRRDLTANEQFF; CDR3nt: TGTGCCAGCAGGCGGGACCTCACCGCCAATGAGCAGTTCTTC
d_gene: TRBD1; v_gene: TRBV7-7; j_gene: TRBJ2-5; abundance: -; CDR3aa: CASSFGQGGETQYF; CDR3nt: TGTGCTAGCAGCTTCGGACAGGGCGGAGAGACCCAGTACTTC
d_gene: -; v_gene: TRBV20-1; j_gene: TRBJ2-5; abundance: -; CDR3aa: CSARISGAGETQYF; CDR3nt: TGCAGTGCTAGAATTTCAGGGGCCGGGGAGACCCAGTACTTC
d_gene: -; v_gene: TRBV6-6; j_gene: TRBJ2-5; abundance: many; CDR3aa: CASIRVQGPGTQYF; CDR3nt: TGTGCCAGTATACGCGTACAAGGCCCTGGGACCCAGTACTTC
d_gene: TRBD1; v_gene: TRBV7-6; j_gene: TRBJ2-7; abundance: -; CDR3aa: CASSLEGTGDRDEQYF; CDR3nt: TGTGCCAGCAGCTTAGAAGGGACAGGGGACAGGGACGAGCAGTACTTC
d_gene: TRBD1; v_gene: TRBV19; j_gene: TRBJ2-7; abundance: -; CDR3aa: CASGTGAYEQYF; CDR3nt: TGTGCCAGTGGGACAGGGGCCTACGAGCAGTACTTC
d_gene: -; v_gene: TRBV12-3/TRBV12-4; j_gene: TRBJ2-7; abundance: -; CDR3aa: CASSLRRNYEQYF; CDR3nt: TGTGCCAGCAGTTTAAGGCGTAACTACGAGCAGTACTTC
d_gene: TRBD1; v_gene: TRBV25-1; j_gene: TRBJ2-7; abundance: many; CDR3aa: CASSHRGTSYEQYF; CDR3nt: TGTGCCAGCAGTCACAGGGGTACGTCCTACGAGCAGTACTTC
d_gene: TRBD1; v_gene: TRBV12-3/TRBV12-4; j_gene: TRBJ1-5; abundance: -; CDR3aa: CASSLRGGYRGGRVQPQHF; CDR3nt: TGTGCCAGCAGTTTAAGGGGGGGGTACAGGGGAGGTCGGGTACAGCCCCAGCATTTT
d_gene: TRBD2; v_gene: TRBV5-1; j_gene: TRBJ2-3; abundance: many; CDR3aa: CASSFGAGERDTQYF; CDR3nt: TGCGCCAGCAGCTTTGGAGCGGGGGAGAGAGATACGCAGTATTTT
d_gene: -; v_gene: TRBV24-1; j_gene: TRBJ2-7; abundance: -; CDR3aa: CATSDETEGNYEQYF; CDR3nt: TGTGCTACCAGTGACGAGACAGAGGGTAACTACGAGCAGTACTTC
d_gene: -; v_gene: TRBV2; j_gene: TRBJ1-2; abundance: few; CDR3aa: CASSGISNYGYTF; CDR3nt: TGTGCCAGCAGTGGCATTTCGAACTATGGCTACACCTTC
d_gene: -; v_gene: TRBV20-1; j_gene: TRBJ1-6; abundance: -; CDR3aa: CSASAGGNSPLHF; CDR3nt: TGCAGTGCTAGTGCGGGGGGGAATTCACCCCTCCACTTT
d_gene: -; v_gene: TRBV29-1; j_gene: TRBJ2-7; abundance: -; CDR3aa: CSVEEDGQNHSYEQYF; CDR3nt: TGCAGCGTTGAAGAGGATGGGCAGAACCATTCCTACGAGCAGTACTTC
d_gene: -; v_gene: TRBV19; j_gene: TRBJ2-7; abundance: once; CDR3aa: CASSRGDSPYEQYF; CDR3nt: TGTGCCAGTAGTAGGGGGGACAGTCCCTACGAGCAGTACTTC
d_gene: -; v_gene: TRBV4-1; j_gene: TRBJ2-1; abundance: once; CDR3aa: CASSQGPVKFF; CDR3nt: TGCGCCAGCAGCCAAGGTCCGGTAAAGTTCTTC
d_gene: -; v_gene: TRBV29-1; j_gene: TRBJ1-6; abundance: -; CDR3aa: CSARPTGGYSPLHF; CDR3nt: TGCAGTGCCCGACCGACAGGAGGATATTCACCCCTCCACTTT
d_gene: -; v_gene: TRBV6-2/TRBV6-3; j_gene: TRBJ2-5; abundance: many; CDR3aa: CASNSQLRETQYF; CDR3nt: TGTGCCAGCAACAGCCAATTACGAGAGACCCAGTACTTC
d_gene: TRBD2; v_gene: TRBV20-1; j_gene: TRBJ2-3; abundance: -; CDR3aa: CSARDGSSGISDTQYF; CDR3nt: TGCAGTGCTAGAGATGGGAGTAGCGGGATTTCAGATACGCAGTATTTT
d_gene: -; v_gene: TRBV15; j_gene: TRBJ1-2; abundance: -; CDR3aa: CATSSLSRGDYGYTF; CDR3nt: TGTGCCACCAGCAGCTTGTCCCGGGGGGACTATGGCTACACCTTC
d_gene: -; v_gene: TRBV29-1; j_gene: TRBJ2-2; abundance: -; CDR3aa: CSVEPGANTGELFF; CDR3nt: TGCAGCGTTGAACCGGGAGCAAACACCGGGGAGCTGTTTTTT
d_gene: TRBD1; v_gene: TRBV12-3/TRBV12-4; j_gene: TRBJ1-1; abundance: many; CDR3aa: CASSFTGTGNTEAFF; CDR3nt: TGTGCCAGCAGTTTCACCGGGACAGGGAACACTGAAGCTTTCTTT
d_gene: TRBD2; v_gene: TRBV15; j_gene: TRBJ2-3; abundance: -; CDR3aa: CATSSPGGSGGSTDTQYF; CDR3nt: TGTGCCACCAGCAGCCCGGGAGGCAGTGGCGGGAGCACAGATACGCAGTATTTT
d_gene: -; v_gene: TRBV6-5; j_gene: TRBJ1-2; abundance: few; CDR3aa: CASSYGTYGYTF; CDR3nt: TGTGCCAGCAGTTACGGGACGTATGGCTACACCTTC
d_gene: -; v_gene: TRBV10-3; j_gene: TRBJ2-1; abundance: -; CDR3aa: CAISDGTQSYNEQFF; CDR3nt: TGTGCCATCAGTGACGGCACACAATCCTACAATGAGCAGTTCTTC
d_gene: TRBD1; v_gene: TRBV12-3/TRBV12-4; j_gene: TRBJ2-2; abundance: many; CDR3aa: CASRTRDRAANTGELFF; CDR3nt: TGTGCCAGCAGGACCCGGGACAGGGCAGCGAACACCGGGGAGCTGTTTTTT
d_gene: -; v_gene: TRBV15; j_gene: TRBJ1-6; abundance: -; CDR3aa: CATSSRTVSDSPLHF; CDR3nt: TGTGCCACCAGCAGCAGGACAGTCTCAGATTCACCCCTCCACTTT
d_gene: TRBD2; v_gene: TRBV2; j_gene: TRBJ2-2; abundance: -; CDR3aa: CASGTRKGTGELFF; CDR3nt: TGTGCCTCCGGGACTAGGAAAGGCACCGGGGAGCTGTTTTTT
d_gene: -; v_gene: TRBV5-1; j_gene: TRBJ1-1; abundance: many; CDR3aa: CASSPGANTEAFF; CDR3nt: TGCGCCAGCAGCCCGGGAGCGAACACTGAAGCTTTCTTT
d_gene: TRBD1; v_gene: TRBV15; j_gene: TRBJ2-7; abundance: -; CDR3aa: CATRDREMTYEQYF; CDR3nt: TGTGCCACCCGCGACAGGGAAATGACCTACGAGCAGTACTTC
d_gene: -; v_gene: TRBV20-1; j_gene: TRBJ1-5; abundance: -; CDR3aa: CSARDGGSNQPQHF; CDR3nt: TGCAGTGCTAGGGACGGGGGTAGCAATCAGCCCCAGCATTTT
d_gene: -; v_gene: TRBV7-3; j_gene: TRBJ1-1; abundance: -; CDR3aa: CASRPEGGEAFF; CDR3nt: TGTGCCAGCAGGCCCGAGGGGGGCGAAGCTTTCTTT
d_gene: -; v_gene: TRBV5-1; j_gene: TRBJ2-7; abundance: -; CDR3aa: CASMRGGDSYEQYF; CDR3nt: TGCGCCAGCATGAGGGGGGGAGACTCCTACGAGCAGTACTTC
d_gene: -; v_gene: TRBV3-1; j_gene: TRBJ2-1; abundance: few; CDR3aa: CASSGLGDRQFF; CDR3nt: TGTGCCAGCAGCGGACTGGGTGACCGGCAGTTCTTC